Listed below are T cell receptor beta chains from one sample, sequenced in a study of radiotherapy plus CTLA-4 blockade in lung cancer. Assay: immunoSEQ multiplex PCR; the TCRdb copy retains only in-frame clones and omits some. The sample holds 32,000 or so clones, roughly three quarters seen once. Specimen: peripheral blood, collected from a patient treated with radiotherapy plus ipilimumab. These TCRs come from a human donor with non-small cell lung cancer that progressed on radiotherapy plus ipilimumab. The CDR3 runs from the conserved cysteine through the conserved F or W. A D gene is named only where the DNA matches it firmly. The size field is filled for only some rows; it gives once, few, many or a size class.

cdr3_aa cdr3_nt j_call d_call v_call clone_size
CASSVRISGANVLTF TGTGCCAGCAGTGTTAGGATTTCTGGGGCCAACGTCCTGACTTTC TRBJ2-6 . TRBV6-1 .
CASSLESPSGANVLTF TGTGCCAGCAGTTTAGAGTCCCCCTCTGGGGCCAACGTCCTGACTTTC TRBJ2-6 . TRBV28 .
CSVESGLTDTQYF TGCAGCGTTGAATCGGGACTCACAGATACGCAGTATTTT TRBJ2-3 . TRBV29-1 few
CASSEVMGQGTHEKLFF TGTGCCAGCAGTGAAGTTATGGGACAGGGAACCCATGAAAAACTGTTTTTT TRBJ1-4 TRBD1 TRBV6-1 .
CASSERTGVYQPQHF TGTGCCAGCAGCGAACGGACAGGGGTCTATCAGCCCCAGCATTTT TRBJ1-5 TRBD1 TRBV2 .
CASSPVDRDDQPQHF TGTGCCAGCAGTCCCGTGGACAGGGACGATCAGCCCCAGCATTTT TRBJ1-5 TRBD1 TRBV28 .
CASRSLLAGPEGEQFF TGTGCCAGTAGGTCACTTCTAGCGGGACCCGAAGGAGAGCAGTTCTTC TRBJ2-1 TRBD2 TRBV19 .
CASSLARGRGFTGELFF TGTGCCAGCAGCTTAGCGCGCGGCAGGGGTTTTACCGGGGAGCTGTTTTTT TRBJ2-2 . TRBV7-9 .
CASSWGLADYNEQFF TGTGCCAGCAGCTGGGGACTAGCGGACTACAATGAGCAGTTCTTC TRBJ2-1 TRBD2 TRBV7-9 .
CASRWDRAYEQYF TGTGCCAGCAGGTGGGACAGGGCCTACGAGCAGTACTTC TRBJ2-7 TRBD1 TRBV6-6 once
CASSKLGLASDEQFF TGTGCCAGCAGCAAACTGGGACTAGCTAGCGATGAGCAGTTCTTC TRBJ2-1 TRBD2 TRBV7-3 .
CASSLGSSYNSPLHF TGTGCCAGCAGCTTGGGGAGCTCCTATAATTCACCCCTCCACTTT TRBJ1-6 . TRBV7-6 few
CASSPRTRAGQFF TGTGCCAGCAGTCCTAGGACCCGCGCGGGTCAGTTCTTC TRBJ2-1 . TRBV6-5 .
CASSSLAGGPHEQFF TGTGCCAGCAGCTCCCTAGCGGGGGGGCCGCATGAGCAGTTCTTC TRBJ2-1 TRBD2 TRBV7-2 few
CASTLTGTNQPQHF TGTGCCAGCACCTTGACAGGGACCAATCAGCCCCAGCATTTT TRBJ1-5 TRBD1 TRBV5-6 .
CATSGTGSYEQYF TGTGCCACCAGCGGAACAGGCTCCTACGAGCAGTACTTC TRBJ2-7 . TRBV15 .
CSGRTVFTEAFF TGCAGCGGACGGACAGTATTCACTGAAGCTTTCTTT TRBJ1-1 . TRBV29-1 few
CASSFRTGLSYGYTF TGTGCCAGCAGCTTCCGGACAGGTTTGAGCTATGGCTACACCTTC TRBJ1-2 TRBD1 TRBV5-4 .
CATRTGTGRDEAFF TGTGCCACCCGAACCGGGACGGGCAGGGATGAAGCTTTCTTT TRBJ1-1 . TRBV6-1 .
CASSHPTSGGTGELFF TGTGCCAGCAGCCACCCGACTAGCGGGGGAACCGGGGAGCTGTTTTTT TRBJ2-2 TRBD2 TRBV4-2 .
CASSNSGFPPNNEQFF TGTGCCAGCTCAAATAGCGGGTTCCCCCCTAACAATGAGCAGTTCTTC TRBJ2-1 TRBD2 TRBV18 few
CASSLDRSNQPQHF TGTGCCAGCAGCTTGGACAGAAGCAATCAGCCCCAGCATTTT TRBJ1-5 . TRBV5-5 .